This T cell receptor (beta chain) stems from a study of cytomegalovirus exposure and HLA in healthy donors. General study findings and limits: Listed as cytomegalovirus-associated were over 150 TCR beta chains. An analysis was carried out at a later point. It showed that HLA-associated TCR beta chains were more clonally expanded than equally common non-associated chains.

Comment on this clone: Its target is not known.

Use of 60 Vbeta and 13 Jbeta primers characterized the PCR. Sequencing used immunoSEQ multiplex PCR; TCRdb keeps in-frame clones, though not all of them. The sample lists more than 110,000 clones, roughly two thirds occurring once. Trimming took off 1 base at V and 2 bases at J, with 6 bases between the two ends. This CDR3 has 14 residues. Germline V gene lookup returns CDR1 SGHTA and CDR2 FQGNSA. Sequencing was carried out using PBMCs. This clonotype was sampled from a woman in her thirties or forties in good health and CMV-seronegative. V gene TRBV7-2 combines with J gene TRBJ1-3; D is uncertain. Here the CDR3 reads CASSLGPAGNTIYF. The CDR3 DNA sequence: TGTGCCAGCAGCTTAGGCCCAGCTGGAAACACCATATATTTT.